This T cell receptor (beta chain) was captured in a study of regulatory T cells in long-lasting Graves disease. The study, taken as a whole, reports: Thyroid tissue was not studied; only peripheral blood was. When disease was persistent, TRBV28, TRBJ1-2 and TRBJ2-5 were the favored segments.

This sample's time point: persistent/refractory GD, antithyroid drugs over 5 years with positive TRAb. From RNA extracted from PBMCs, the TCR library was made. Patients all came to the study from an endocrinology department in Xi'an, China. Combining iRepertoire HTBI primers with Arm-PCR of CDR3 regions, the authors built TCR beta libraries. TCRdb called the multiplex PCR reads again in MiXCR, with one record for every CDR3 protein. The sample consists of 600,000 to 850,000 distinct CDR3 sequences, about 32% of them appearing once. The V gene lost 4 bases and the J gene lost 7 bases, with 17 bases spanning the gap. CDR3 length: 14 amino acids. Germline V gene lookup returns CDR1 MNHEY and CDR2 SVGEGT. A word on this clonotype: The antigen is unknown.

The sequence was collected from a female donor with Graves disease. Sample: peripheral blood mononuclear cells (PBMCs), taken when the disease was refractory, from a patient treated with antithyroid drugs. V usage is TRBV6-2 or TRBV6-3 and J usage is TRBJ2-7; D perhaps matches TRBD1 (6 bases). The CDR3 loop reads CASSFRQDIKEQYF. In nucleotides, the CDR3 is TGTGCCAGCAGTTTTAGACAGGACATCAAAGAGCAGTACTTC.